Listed below are T cell receptor beta chains from one sample, sequenced in a study of blood T cell repertoires in COVID-19. Clones were sequenced by immunoSEQ multiplex PCR, and TCRdb holds only the in-frame ones, with some missing. The top ten clones hold 1.5% to 1.8% of a sample with under 450,000 clones, around 91% of them seen once. The specimen was peripheral blood. The receptor source for this set is a woman in her thirties or forties with COVID-19, enrolled during active disease. CDR3s include the opening cysteine and the closing phenylalanine or tryptophan. D genes are given only for firm matches. Clone sizes are given selectively: once, few, many, or a class where the clone is expanded.

NA,TRBV27,TRBJ1-3,TRBD1,CASSWSGTDGNTIYF,TGTGCCAGCAGTTGGTCGGGGACAGATGGAAACACCATATATTTT
NA,TRBV30,TRBJ1-5,TRBD1,CAWSARTGGNQPQHF,TGTGCCTGGAGTGCCCGGACAGGGGGCAATCAGCCCCAGCATTTT
few,TRBV7-2,TRBJ1-5,NA,CASSLVTDSNQPQHF,TGTGCCAGCAGCTTAGTAACAGATAGCAATCAGCCCCAGCATTTT
NA,TRBV12-5,TRBJ1-1,NA,CASGGRTGNTEAFF,TGTGCTAGTGGTGGAAGAACAGGGAACACTGAAGCTTTCTTT
few,TRBV5-6,TRBJ2-1,NA,CASSFRNEQFF,TGTGCCAGCAGCTTCCGCAATGAGCAGTTCTTC
few,TRBV27,TRBJ1-2,TRBD1,CASSLSWTGLSYGYTF,TGTGCCAGCAGTTTATCTTGGACAGGACTCTCCTATGGCTACACCTTC
NA,TRBV7-3,TRBJ2-1,TRBD2,CASSPGLAVSNEQFF,TGTGCCAGCAGCCCAGGACTAGCGGTTTCCAATGAGCAGTTCTTC
NA,TRBV4-1,TRBJ1-3,NA,CASSQVAWMGSGNTIYF,TGCGCCAGCAGCCAAGTAGCCTGGATGGGCTCTGGAAACACCATATATTTT
NA,TRBV2,TRBJ2-1,TRBD2,CASSEEKRGNNEQFF,TGTGCCAGCAGTGAAGAGAAGCGGGGGAACAATGAGCAGTTCTTC
NA,TRBV5-1,TRBJ1-2,TRBD1,CASSPRTGAYGYTF,TGCGCCAGCAGCCCGCGGACAGGGGCCTATGGCTACACCTTC
NA,TRBV19,TRBJ1-1,NA,CASSIDTVARANTEAFF,TGTGCCAGTAGTATAGACACAGTAGCGCGGGCGAACACTGAAGCTTTCTTT
NA,TRBV10-1,TRBJ2-7,NA,CATTHREFLYEQYF,TGCGCCACCACCCACCGGGAGTTTCTCTACGAGCAGTACTTC
NA,TRBV24-1,TRBJ2-1,NA,CATSDPRADNEQFF,TGTGCCACCAGTGACCCCAGGGCGGATAATGAGCAGTTCTTC
NA,TRBV7-3,TRBJ2-3,NA,CASSPQGAGWADTQYF,TGTGCCAGCAGCCCCCAAGGGGCAGGGTGGGCAGATACGCAGTATTTT
NA,TRBV7-2,TRBJ1-1,TRBD1,CASSFSGGMNTEAFF,TGTGCCAGCAGCTTCTCAGGGGGGATGAACACTGAAGCTTTCTTT
few,TRBV3-1/TRBV3-2,TRBJ1-1,NA,CASSLRGGNRNTEAFF,TGTGCCAGCAGCCTGAGAGGGGGAAACAGGAACACTGAAGCTTTCTTT
NA,TRBV9,TRBJ2-5,NA,CASSVGKQGPQETQYF,TGTGCCAGCAGCGTAGGAAAACAGGGTCCCCAAGAGACCCAGTACTTC
NA,TRBV5-1,TRBJ2-5,TRBD2,CASSLGLAQETQYF,TGCGCCAGCAGCTTGGGACTAGCCCAAGAGACCCAGTACTTC
NA,TRBV7-8,TRBJ2-1,NA,CASSRPRTQYNEQFF,TGTGCCAGCAGCCGACCTAGAACCCAATACAATGAGCAGTTCTTC
NA,TRBV11-3,TRBJ2-2,TRBD1,CASSLGDRGRWTGELFF,TGTGCCAGCAGCTTGGGGGACAGGGGGCGTTGGACCGGGGAGCTGTTTTTT
once,TRBV28,TRBJ2-7,TRBD1,CASSQTGGPEEQYF,TGTGCCAGCAGTCAGACAGGGGGTCCAGAGGAGCAGTACTTC
NA,TRBV21-1,TRBJ2-5,NA,CASRSWTQGEETQYF,TGTGCCAGCCGGTCGTGGACCCAGGGGGAGGAGACCCAGTACTTC
once,TRBV12-1,TRBJ1-1,NA,CASSLGGSTEAFF,TGTGCCAGCAGCTTGGGAGGGAGCACTGAAGCTTTCTTT
NA,TRBV6-6,TRBJ1-1,NA,CAILHSGWPEAFF,TGTGCCATCCTTCACTCCGGGTGGCCTGAAGCTTTCTTT